Presented here are 8 T cell receptor beta chains from one specimen sequenced in a study of blood T cell repertoires in COVID-19. Using immunoSEQ multiplex PCR, the repertoire was profiled, and TCRdb retains in-frame clones only, with some absent. The sample comprises some 390,000 clones, approximately 86% of which are singletons, and about 2.9% rests with the top ten. Material: peripheral blood. These receptors were taken from a human donor in a cohort sampled during active COVID-19.

V gene TRBV19 combines with J gene TRBJ2-3; TRBD2 matches 8 bases. The CDR3 totals 15 residues. The V segment lost 4 bases and the J segment 0 bases; nucleotides outside the gene matches: 3. The germline CDR1 and CDR2 sequences are LNHDA and SQIVND (reference sequence). As DNA, the CDR3 is TGTGCCAGTAGTAGCGGGAGGATAAGCACAGATACGCAGTATTTT. It is translated as CASSSGRISTDTQYF.

The count of this clone is one. The chain uses TRBV5-1 and TRBJ2-7, with D possibly matching TRBD2 (6 bases). The CDR3 sequence is 14 residues long. The ends were cut back, 0 bases at V and 4 bases at J, with 11 bases in the middle. Germline values: CDR1 SGHRS, CDR2 YFSETQ. CDR3 sequence: CASSLDGGPYEQYF. CDR3 nucleotides: TGCGCCAGCAGCTTGGACGGGGGTCCTTACGAGCAGTACTTC.

The chain carries TRBV15 and TRBJ2-1; D unclear. V gave up 0 bases and J gave up 10 bases, with 10 bases separating them. This CDR3 is built from 13 residues. Germline CDR1 and CDR2: LNHNV and YYDKDF (reference sequence). The CDR3 nucleotides are TGTGCCACCAGCAGAGACTTTGACTTCGAGCAGTTCTTC. Protein: CATSRDFDFEQFF.

The V call is TRBV7-9, the J call TRBJ1-6; TRBD1 is a possible D gene (5 bases). V was trimmed by 2 bases and J by 6 bases, leaving 8 bases between them. CDR1 SEHNR and CDR2 FQNEAQ come from the germline V gene (reference sequence). The CDR3 is 14 amino acids. The CDR3 reads CASSLSGSNSPLHF. In nucleotides, the CDR3 is TGTGCCAGCAGCTTATCAGGGTCTAATTCACCCCTCCACTTT. The variable domain in full, completed from reference TRBV7-9 and TRBJ1-6, reads DTGVSQNPRHKITKRGQNVTFRCDPISEHNRLYWYRQTLGQGPEFLTYFQNEAQLEKSRLLSDRFSAERPKGSFSTLEIQRTEQGDSAMYLCASSLSGSNSPLHFGNGTRLTVT.

V is TRBV2 and J is TRBJ1-3, with a tentative D call TRBD1 (6 bases). The V end was cut by 3 bases, the J end by 2 bases, with 11 bases between. Germline V lookup: CDR1 SNHLY, CDR2 FYNNEI. CDR3 size: 15 residues. CDR3 in DNA: TGTGCCAGCAGTGAGGTCAGGGACACTGGAAACACCATATATTTT. The encoded protein is CASSEVRDTGNTIYF.

V is TRBV19 and J is TRBJ1-1; the match to TRBD1 covers 8 bases. This CDR3 is built from 12 residues. V lost 1 base and J lost 10; bases outside the gene matches: 2. Germline V gene data show CDR1 as LNHDA and CDR2 as SQIVND (reference sequence). CDR3 coding DNA: TGTGCCAGTAGTATAGGTGGGACAGGAGCTTTCTTT. Its protein product is CASSIGGTGAFF.

J is TRBJ1-1 and V is TRBV28; D perhaps matches TRBD1 (5 bases). V gave up 8 bases and J gave up 3 bases, with 16 bases separating them. The germline gives CDR1 MDHEN, CDR2 SYDVKM. There are 14 residues in the CDR3. The CDR3 DNA is TGTGCCAGCTCGGATGACAGCCGGGACACTGAAGCTTTCTTT. Its protein is CASSDDSRDTEAFF.

J is TRBJ1-2 and V is TRBV7-2; D is undetermined. The CDR3 loop spans 14 amino acids. The ends were cut back, 0 bases at V and 4 bases at J, with 9 bases in the middle. In germline, CDR1 is SGHTA, CDR2 FQGNSA. CDR3 bases: TGTGCCAGCAGCTTAGCAACAGCGGTCTATGGCTACACCTTC. It translates to CASSLATAVYGYTF.